Below, 30 T cell receptor beta chains from the same sample are listed, as sequenced in a study of response to subunit inactivated influenza vaccine. MiXCR, run by TCRdb on the RT-PCR reads, gives a single entry per CDR3 protein. Of hundreds of thousands of distinct CDR3 sequences in the sample, about 25% were seen once. The sequenced sample was CD4+ T cells sorted from PBMCs, obtained roughly 5 days after vaccination. The receptors here all came from a man aged 50 to 59 who received an inactivated influenza vaccine.

This clonotype was observed a handful of times. This sequence joins TRBV29-1 and TRBJ2-3; D perhaps matches TRBD1 (6 bases). Germline V gene lookup returns CDR1 SQVTM and CDR2 ANQGSEA. This CDR3 contains 14 residues. Trimming shortened V by 1 base and J by 2 bases, and 10 bases separated the two germline ends. The CDR3: CSVEGQGNTDTQYF. The CDR3 nucleotides read TGCAGCGTTGAAGGGCAGGGGAACACAGATACGCAGTATTTT.

This clonotype was recorded a few times. This chain joins TRBV7-2 and TRBJ2-2, with TRBD2 matching over 12 bases. CDR1 is SGHTA, CDR2 FQGNSA, per germline. The CDR3 is made up of 15 amino acids. The V and J ends lost 4 bases and 7 bases, in that order; junction bases with no gene match: 4. CDR3 nucleotide sequence: TGTGCCAGCAGCTCTAGCGGGGGGGCCGTCGGGGAGCTGTTTTTT. It specifies CASSSSGGAVGELFF.

Ten or more counts support this clonotype. The V call is TRBV20-1, the J call TRBJ2-3, with TRBD2 matching over 7 bases. This CDR3 is 11 amino acids long. Germline assignment: CDR1 DFQATT and CDR2 SNEGSKA (reference sequence). The CDR3 reads CGGGDGDTQYF. The CDR3 nucleotides read TGCGGGGGGGGGGACGGCGATACGCAGTATTTT.

V usage is TRBV20-1 and J usage is TRBJ2-3; no firm D call. The CDR3 is made up of 15 amino acids. V lost 2 bases to trimming and J lost 0 bases, with 12 bases between them. Germline V lookup: CDR1 DFQATT, CDR2 SNEGSKA (reference sequence). CDR3 DNA sequence: TGCAGTGCTAGACCTACAACAGATAGCACAGATACGCAGTATTTT. This sequence encodes CSARPTTDSTDTQYF.

The chain has TRBV20-1 and TRBJ2-3; 10 positions match TRBD2. CDR3 length: 13 amino acids. Germline V gives CDR1 DFQATT, CDR2 SNEGSKA (reference sequence). V shed 6 bases and J 6 bases; nucleotides not matched to a gene: 6. The CDR3 bases are TGCAGTGCAAGGACTAGCGGTGCCGATACGCAGTATTTT. Its translation is CSARTSGADTQYF.

This clonotype was counted many times. The chain uses TRBV20-1 and TRBJ1-2, with D hard to call. V dropped 6 bases and J dropped 7 bases, with 12 bases sitting between them. CDR1 and CDR2 from the germline V gene are DFQATT and SNEGSKA (reference sequence). The CDR3 runs to 11 residues. CDR3 nucleotides: TGCAGTGCAAATGACGGGAGTGGCTACACCTTC. It is translated as CSANDGSGYTF.

The chain recombines TRBV12-3 or TRBV12-4 with TRBJ2-2, with 12 nucleotides matching TRBD2. This CDR3 is 16 amino acids long. J was trimmed by 5 bases and V by 6 bases; bases with no gene match: 7. The DNA of the CDR3 is TGTGCCAGCAGCTTCGGACTAGCGGGGAGTACCGGGGAGCTGTTTTTT. It specifies CASSFGLAGSTGELFF.

The rearrangement joins TRBV9 to TRBJ2-5; TRBD1 matches 7 bases. CDR1 and CDR2 (germline): SGDLS, YYNGEE. V gave up 2 bases and J gave up 5 bases; unmatched junction bases: 6. This CDR3 is 14 amino acids long. CDR3: CASSVQQGFETQYF. The CDR3 DNA sequence: TGTGCCAGCAGCGTCCAACAGGGGTTTGAGACCCAGTACTTC.

The chain combines TRBV27 with TRBJ2-3, with 10 bases fitting TRBD2. With V trimmed by 6 bases and J by 10 bases, 10 bases remained unmatched. The germline V gene has CDR1 MNHEY and CDR2 SMNVEV (reference sequence). The CDR3 length is 14 residues. The DNA for the CDR3 is TGTGCCAGCAGGGATCCCCAAAGCGGGAGGGCGCAGTATTTT. The encoded protein is CASRDPQSGRAQYF.

This rearrangement joins TRBV28 to TRBJ2-2; perhaps TRBD2 as D (6 bases). This CDR3 region has 14 residues. The V and J ends lost 7 bases and 2 bases respectively, with 11 bases between them. Germline lookup yields CDR1 MDHEN and CDR2 SYDVKM. In DNA form, the CDR3 reads TGTGCCAGCATGGGGACTGTTAACACCGGGGAGCTGTTTTTT. Protein sequence: CASMGTVNTGELFF.

This clonotype came up many times. This chain joins TRBV12-3 or TRBV12-4 and TRBJ1-2, with unresolved D. The CDR3 sequence is 13 residues long. The V end was cut by 3 bases, the J end by 6 bases, with 11 bases between. As DNA, the CDR3 is TGTGCCAGCAGTTTTTCAATCGGCAATGGCTACACCTTC. Protein product: CASSFSIGNGYTF.

For the CDR3, the DNA is TGTGCCATCGGTGGGAGGGGACTGGAGGAGACCCAGTACTTC. Encoded protein: CAIGGRGLEETQYF. The genes are TRBV10-3 and TRBJ2-5; 7 bases are shared with TRBD2. CDR3 length: 14 amino acids. The junction had 11 bases not matched to a gene; V was cut back by 8 bases and J by 5 bases. Germline V lookup: CDR1 ENHRY, CDR2 SYGVKD.

The V gene is TRBV28, the J gene TRBJ2-2, with 9 positions matching TRBD2. CDR3 length equals 16 residues. Germline V CDR1 and CDR2: MDHEN, SYDVKM. V was pared by 8 bases and J by 4 bases, with 11 bases of the junction left unmatched. The chain's CDR3 is CASRTRTSVGTGELFF. The CDR3 region has the DNA TGTGCCAGCCGAACCCGGACTAGCGTCGGCACCGGGGAGCTGTTTTTT.

V and J are TRBV19 and TRBJ2-7; D may be TRBD1 (6 bases). Looked up from germline, CDR1 is LNHDA and CDR2 is SQIVND (reference sequence). The CDR3 loop spans 16 amino acids. Trimming stripped 4 bases from V and 4 bases from J, with 20 bases between. The CDR3 protein is CASSTRQDLFTYEQYF. Here the CDR3 DNA reads TGTGCCAGTAGTACACGACAGGACCTCTTCACGTACGAGCAGTACTTC.

This chain's CDR3 is CASDGSERSYNEQFF. CDR3 sequence (DNA): TGTGCCTCCGACGGGAGCGAACGCTCCTACAATGAGCAGTTCTTC. The V gene is TRBV30, the J gene TRBJ2-1; D possibly corresponds to TRBD2 (6 bases). Between the trimmed V and J ends, which lost 7 bases and 0 bases, there was a span of 16 bases. Germline-derived CDR1 and CDR2 are GTSNPN and SVGIG (reference sequence). This CDR3 is built from 15 residues. Variable domain in full (rest from reference TRBV30 and TRBJ2-1): SQTIHQWPATLVQPVGSPLSLECTVEGTSNPNLYWYRQAAGRGLQLLFYSVGIGQISSEVPQNLSASRPQDRQFILSSKKLLLSDSGFYLCASDGSERSYNEQFFGPGTRLTVL.

The gene calls are TRBV29-1 and TRBJ2-1; D may correspond to TRBD1 or TRBD2 (6 bases each). Trimming left V 7 bases short and J 6 bases short, with 22 bases between. This CDR3 region has 15 residues. Germline V CDR1 and CDR2: SQVTM, ANQGSEA. The CDR3 protein is CSAVRGVRGSNEQFF. As DNA, the CDR3 is TGCAGCGCCGTGAGGGGGGTAAGAGGTTCCAATGAGCAGTTCTTC.

The V and J genes are TRBV7-9 and TRBJ1-2; D not resolved. From germline, CDR1 is SEHNR and CDR2 FQNEAQ (reference sequence). The CDR3 is 14 amino acids. The ends were cut back, 1 base at V and 4 bases at J, with 10 bases in the middle. The CDR3, as DNA: TGTGCCAGCAGCTTAGTGGCCTCCCCCTATGGCTACACCTTC. Its translation: CASSLVASPYGYTF.

This clonotype was counted a few times. The chain joins TRBV28 to TRBJ2-3; D gene unclear. Looked up from germline, CDR1 is MDHEN and CDR2 is SYDVKM. The V gene lost 5 bases and the J gene lost 1 base, with 13 bases spanning the gap. This CDR3 is 15 amino acids long. CDR3 DNA sequence: TGTGCCAGCAGTAAGGGAATAGTTCGCACAGATACGCAGTATTTT. Its translation is CASSKGIVRTDTQYF.

This clonotype was counted only a few times. The rearrangement links TRBV4-1 to TRBJ2-2; no reliable D call. CDR1 and CDR2 from the germline V gene are MGHRA and YSYEKL. This CDR3 is built from 13 residues. The V end lost 0 bases, the J end lost 10 bases, and 9 bases lay between the germline ends. CDR3 in DNA: TGCGCCAGCAGCCAAGATCTTTCAGAGGAGCTGTTTTTT. Its protein is CASSQDLSEELFF.

V usage is TRBV7-8 and J usage is TRBJ2-1; D is ambiguous. This CDR3 is built from 15 residues. Trimming removed 2 bases at V and 0 bases at J, with 8 bases between. Germline CDR1 SGHVS, CDR2 FQNEAQ. CDR3 nucleotides: TGTGCCAGCAGCTTATTCTCGGGCTCCTACAATGAGCAGTTCTTC. It specifies CASSLFSGSYNEQFF.

This clonotype was recorded at least ten times. The J gene is TRBJ1-2, the V gene TRBV6-5, with no clear D. Trimming took 2 bases from V and 5 from J, leaving 18 bases between them. The length of the CDR3 is 16 residues. Germline values: CDR1 MNHEY, CDR2 SVGAGI. The CDR3 protein is CASSYLHLGKGYGYTF. The CDR3 DNA sequence: TGTGCCAGCAGTTACCTGCATCTAGGGAAGGGTTATGGCTACACCTTC.

This clonotype was counted a few times. The chain carries TRBV20-1 and TRBJ2-5; a possible D gene is TRBD1 (5 bases). Trimming pared 6 bases from V and 5 bases from J, leaving 16 bases between. Germline CDR1 and CDR2: DFQATT and SNEGSKA (reference sequence). The CDR3 contains 13 residues. CDR3 sequence: CSAISPTDETQYF. In DNA, the CDR3 is TGCAGTGCAATATCCCCGACAGACGAGACCCAGTACTTC.

The chain is built from TRBV20-1 and TRBJ2-2; D remains unclear. Germline V lookup: CDR1 DFQATT, CDR2 SNEGSKA (reference sequence). This CDR3 comprises 14 residues. Trimming shortened V by 3 bases and J by 0 bases, and 8 bases separated the two germline ends. In DNA form, the CDR3 reads TGCAGTGCTAGGCCTCAAACGAACACCGGGGAGCTGTTTTTT. Protein product: CSARPQTNTGELFF.

V is TRBV12-3 or TRBV12-4 and J is TRBJ2-2; D is undetermined. The CDR3 runs 16 residues. V lost 0 bases to trimming and J lost 4 bases, with 12 bases between them. CDR3 DNA: TGTGCCAGCAGTTTAGCGCTTTTGGCCGGCACCGGGGAGCTGTTTTTT. As protein: CASSLALLAGTGELFF.

V is TRBV4-2 and J is TRBJ1-2; TRBD1 agrees at 9 bases. CDR1 is LGHNA and CDR2 is YNFKEQ in the germline V gene. CDR3 length equals 14 residues. V trimming: 5 bases; J trimming: 8 bases; junction bases outside the gene matches: 9. The CDR3, as DNA: TGTGCCAGCAGCTCCCGGACAGGGGAGTGGGGCTACACCTTC. This codes for CASSSRTGEWGYTF.

This clonotype has just a few counts. In DNA form, the CDR3 reads TGTGCCACCAGTGACCCGGGACTAGCGTCCTCCTACAATGAGCAGTTCTTC. Translating gives CATSDPGLASSYNEQFF. J is TRBJ2-1 and V is TRBV24-1; 10 bases match TRBD2. J gave up 0 bases and V 4 bases, and 5 bases lay outside the gene matches. The length of the CDR3 is 17 residues. Germline assignment: CDR1 KGHDR and CDR2 SFDVKD.

This clonotype was observed at least ten times. J is TRBJ2-1 and V is TRBV20-1; 9 nucleotides match TRBD2. Germline V gene lookup returns CDR1 DFQATT and CDR2 SNEGSKA (reference sequence). This CDR3 spans 13 amino acids. Trimming cost V 1 base and J 11 bases; bases outside gene matches: 6. The CDR3 region is CSARVPSGIQQFF. As DNA, the CDR3 is TGCAGTGCTAGAGTGCCTAGCGGGATACAGCAGTTCTTC.

This clonotype was detected only a few times. The rearrangement links TRBV7-2 to TRBJ2-2; D perhaps matches TRBD1 (5 bases). The germline gives CDR1 SGHTA, CDR2 FQGNSA. Trimming took off 3 bases at V and 1 base at J, with 9 bases between the two ends. The length of the CDR3 is 15 residues. The DNA for the CDR3 is TGTGCCAGCAGCTTGGGGCGACTGAACACCGGGGAGCTGTTTTTT. This sequence encodes CASSLGRLNTGELFF. The complete variable domain, with remaining parts taken from reference TRBV7-2 and TRBJ2-2, reads GAGVSQSPSNKVTEKGKDVELRCDPISGHTALYWYRQSLGQGLEFLIYFQGNSAPDKSGLPSDRFSAERTGGSVSTLTIQRTQQEDSAVYLCASSLGRLNTGELFFGEGSRLTVL.

The genes are TRBV29-1 and TRBJ1-1; 9 nucleotides match TRBD1. Germline-derived CDR1 and CDR2 are SQVTM and ANQGSEA. The J segment lost 5 bases and the V segment lost 7 bases, leaving 11 bases of the junction unmatched. The CDR3 loop spans 14 amino acids. In DNA form, the CDR3 reads TGCAGCGCCGAGGATAGGGACAGGGATACTGAAGCTTTCTTT. Amino acid sequence: CSAEDRDRDTEAFF.

This clonotype appeared a few times. V and J are TRBV20-1 and TRBJ1-2, with 8 bases aligning to TRBD1. The V segment lost 0 bases and the J segment 4 bases; nucleotides outside the gene matches: 7. The CDR3 consists of 15 residues. Germline V CDR1 and CDR2: DFQATT, SNEGSKA (reference sequence). The CDR3 DNA reads as TGCAGTGCTAGAGATGTGCAGGGGGCCCTCTATGGCTACACCTTC. Protein product: CSARDVQGALYGYTF.